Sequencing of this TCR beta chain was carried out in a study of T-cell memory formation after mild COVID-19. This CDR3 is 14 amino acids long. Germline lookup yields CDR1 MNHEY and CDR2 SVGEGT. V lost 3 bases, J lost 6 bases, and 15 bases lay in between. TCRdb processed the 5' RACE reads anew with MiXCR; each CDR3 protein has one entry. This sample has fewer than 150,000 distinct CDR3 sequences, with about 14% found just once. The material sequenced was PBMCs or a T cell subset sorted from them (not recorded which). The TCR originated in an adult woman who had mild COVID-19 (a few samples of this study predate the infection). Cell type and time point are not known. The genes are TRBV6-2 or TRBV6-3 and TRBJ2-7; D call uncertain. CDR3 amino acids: CASSYDSPLREQYF. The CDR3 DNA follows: TGTGCCAGCAGTTATGATTCACCTCTACGCGAGCAGTACTTC.